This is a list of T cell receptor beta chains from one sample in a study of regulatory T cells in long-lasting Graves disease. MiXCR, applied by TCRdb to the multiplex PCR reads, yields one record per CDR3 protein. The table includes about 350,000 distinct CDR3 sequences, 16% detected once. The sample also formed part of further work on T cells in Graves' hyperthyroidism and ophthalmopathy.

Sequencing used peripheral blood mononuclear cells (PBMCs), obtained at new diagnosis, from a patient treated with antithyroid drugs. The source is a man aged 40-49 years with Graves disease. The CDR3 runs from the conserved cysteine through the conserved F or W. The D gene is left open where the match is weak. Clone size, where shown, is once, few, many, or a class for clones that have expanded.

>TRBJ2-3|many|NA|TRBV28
CASSTLAPDTQYF
TGTGCCAGCAGCACCCTAGCGCCAGATACGCAGTATTTT
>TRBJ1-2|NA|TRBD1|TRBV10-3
CAISEYENRGRGYTF
TGTGCCATCAGTGAATACGAAAACAGGGGGCGAGGCTACACCTTC
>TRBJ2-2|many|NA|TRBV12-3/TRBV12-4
CASSSGQHRSGELFF
TGTGCCAGCAGTTCCGGACAGCACCGGTCCGGGGAGCTGTTTTTT
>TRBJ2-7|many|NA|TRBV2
CASTNPGLYEQYF
TGTGCCAGCACCAACCCGGGACTCTACGAGCAGTACTTC
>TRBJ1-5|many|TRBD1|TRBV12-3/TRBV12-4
CASSTGGQRNQPQHF
TGTGCCAGCAGTACAGGGGGACAGCGCAATCAGCCCCAGCATTTT
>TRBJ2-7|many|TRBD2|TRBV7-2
CASSASTSGHYEQYF
TGTGCCAGCAGCGCCTCCACTAGCGGCCACTACGAGCAGTACTTC
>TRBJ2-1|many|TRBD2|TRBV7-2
CASSLTGGVNYNEQFF
TGTGCCAGCAGCTTAACGGGGGGGGTCAACTACAATGAGCAGTTCTTC
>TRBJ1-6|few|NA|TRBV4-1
CASSQEGSPATLHF
TGCGCCAGCAGCCAAGAGGGATCCCCAGCCACCCTCCACTTT
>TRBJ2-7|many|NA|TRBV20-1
CSATSGQGSWEQYF
TGCAGTGCTACCTCGGGGCAGGGGTCGTGGGAGCAGTACTTC
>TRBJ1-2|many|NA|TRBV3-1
CASSQDGIYGYTF
TGTGCCAGCAGCCAAGATGGGATTTATGGCTACACCTTC
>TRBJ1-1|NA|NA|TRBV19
CASTERRLTYTEAFF
TGTGCCAGTACCGAGAGGCGCCTAACATACACTGAAGCTTTCTTT
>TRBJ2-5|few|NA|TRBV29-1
CSVEVIRGMETQYF
TGCAGCGTTGAAGTAATTAGGGGCATGGAGACCCAGTACTTC
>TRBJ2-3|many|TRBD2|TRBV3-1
CASSQRIGGSFSTDTQYF
TGTGCCAGCAGCCAACGTATCGGCGGGAGCTTTAGCACAGATACGCAGTATTTT
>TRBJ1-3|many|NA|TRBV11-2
CASSLVPSTASGNTIYF
TGTGCCAGCAGCTTAGTCCCTTCGACAGCCTCTGGAAACACCATATATTTT
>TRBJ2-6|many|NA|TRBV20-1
CSARPTRQGYAGANVLTF
TGCAGTGCTAGACCCACCAGGCAGGGGTACGCTGGGGCCAACGTCCTGACTTTC
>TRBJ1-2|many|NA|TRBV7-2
CASSLIGLSTGNYGYTF
TGTGCCAGCAGCTTAATCGGTCTTTCGACGGGAAACTATGGCTACACCTTC
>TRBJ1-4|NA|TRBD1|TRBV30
CAWSFFRRPGTGTTNEKLFF
TGTGCCTGGAGTTTTTTCCGGCGTCCCGGGACAGGGACAACTAATGAAAAACTGTTTTTT
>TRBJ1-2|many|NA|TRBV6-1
CASSGTRVGGYTF
TGTGCCAGCAGTGGCACGAGGGTGGGCGGCTACACCTTC
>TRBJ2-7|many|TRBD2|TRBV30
CAWSVLPWVSGGPYEQYF
TGTGCCTGGAGTGTACTCCCGTGGGTTAGCGGGGGACCCTACGAGCAGTACTTC
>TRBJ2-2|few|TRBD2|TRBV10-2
CASRSTAGGKTGELFF
TGCGCCAGCAGATCCACCGCGGGGGGAAAAACCGGGGAGCTGTTTTTT
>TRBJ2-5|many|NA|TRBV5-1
CASSFVERGRETQYF
TGCGCCAGCAGCTTCGTCGAGAGGGGTCGAGAGACCCAGTACTTC
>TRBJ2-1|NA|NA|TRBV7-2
CASSATGAGNEQFF
TGTGCCAGCAGCGCGACGGGGGCGGGGAATGAGCAGTTCTTC
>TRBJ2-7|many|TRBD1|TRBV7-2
CASSVGQGAFYEQYF
TGTGCCAGCAGTGTAGGACAGGGGGCTTTCTACGAGCAGTACTTC
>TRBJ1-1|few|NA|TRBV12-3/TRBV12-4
CASSSQGYTEAFF
TGTGCCAGCAGTTCTCAGGGGTACACTGAAGCTTTCTTT
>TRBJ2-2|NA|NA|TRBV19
CASRGGGGSAGELFF
TGTGCCAGCAGGGGGGGCGGGGGGTCGGCCGGGGAGCTGTTTTTT
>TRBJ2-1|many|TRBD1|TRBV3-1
CASSYSGQGHNEQFF
TGTGCCAGCAGCTATTCCGGACAGGGCCACAATGAGCAGTTCTTC
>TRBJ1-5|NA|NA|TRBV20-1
CSARDKFETFDQPQHF
TGCAGTGCTAGAGATAAGTTTGAGACATTCGATCAGCCCCAGCATTTT
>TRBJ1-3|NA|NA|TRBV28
CASRGPAGNTIYF
TGTGCCAGCAGGGGGCCGGCCGGAAACACCATATATTTT
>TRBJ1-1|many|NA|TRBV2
CASSGFFEAFF
TGTGCCAGCAGTGGATTTTTCGAGGCTTTCTTT
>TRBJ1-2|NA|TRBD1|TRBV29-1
CSVARDRGMNYTF
TGCAGCGTCGCTAGGGACAGGGGAATGAACTACACCTTC
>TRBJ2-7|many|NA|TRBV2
CASIGASYEQYF
TGTGCCAGCATCGGCGCGTCCTACGAGCAGTACTTC
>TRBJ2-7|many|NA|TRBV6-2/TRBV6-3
CASSKADVTYEQYF
TGTGCCAGCAGTAAGGCCGACGTTACCTACGAGCAGTACTTC
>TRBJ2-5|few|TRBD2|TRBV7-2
CASSSTGLAWETQYF
TGTGCCAGCAGCTCGACGGGACTAGCGTGGGAGACCCAGTACTTC
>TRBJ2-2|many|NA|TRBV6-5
CASSYSYSDTGELFF
TGTGCCAGCAGTTACTCGTACTCCGACACCGGGGAGCTGTTTTTT
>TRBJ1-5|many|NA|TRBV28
CASRTIRHQPQHF
TGTGCCAGCAGGACTATAAGACATCAGCCCCAGCATTTT
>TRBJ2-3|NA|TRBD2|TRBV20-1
CSASPSGASDTQYF
TGCAGTGCTAGTCCTAGCGGGGCTTCAGATACGCAGTATTTT
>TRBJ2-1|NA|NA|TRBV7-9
CASSTRQANEQFF
TGTGCCAGCAGCACCCGACAGGCCAATGAGCAGTTCTTC
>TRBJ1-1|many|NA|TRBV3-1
CASSQGSGVPFF
TGTGCCAGCAGCCAAGGCTCAGGGGTGCCTTTCTTT
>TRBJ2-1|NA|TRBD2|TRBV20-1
CSDRGTSGGEGNEQFF
TGCAGTGACCGGGGGACTAGCGGGGGGGAGGGCAATGAGCAGTTCTTC
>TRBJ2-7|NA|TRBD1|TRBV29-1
CSVGDRGFFYEQYF
TGCAGCGTAGGGGACAGGGGCTTCTTCTACGAGCAGTACTTC
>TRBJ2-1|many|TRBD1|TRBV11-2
CASSLGAGGDEQFF
TGTGCCAGCAGCTTAGGGGCAGGGGGAGATGAGCAGTTCTTC
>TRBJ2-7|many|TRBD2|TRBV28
CASSPGLAGGLRYF
TGTGCCAGCAGTCCCGGACTAGCGGGGGGGCTCCGGTACTTC
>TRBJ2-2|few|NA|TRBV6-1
CATEGTMNTGELFF
TGTGCCACCGAGGGGACGATGAACACCGGGGAGCTGTTTTTT
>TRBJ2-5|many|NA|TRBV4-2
CASSQEFGGGRIQYF
TGTGCCAGCAGCCAAGAGTTCGGGGGCGGGCGGATCCAGTACTTC
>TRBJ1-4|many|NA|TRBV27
CASSLKQRTDATNEKLFF
TGTGCCAGCAGTCTTAAACAAAGGACGGATGCAACTAATGAAAAACTGTTTTTT